The 10 T cell receptor beta chains reported below all come from one sample, sequenced in a study of cytomegalovirus exposure and HLA in healthy donors. Produced via immunoSEQ multiplex PCR; TCRdb's table is partial and in-frame only. The table records more than 95,000 clones, around 94% of them present only once. Sequenced: PBMCs. These receptors were obtained from a young woman in good health and CMV-seronegative.

The chain joins TRBV6-5 to TRBJ1-1, with D unresolved. The germline V gene encodes CDR1 MNHEY and CDR2 SVGAGI. Between the trimmed V and J ends, which lost 5 bases and 4 bases, there was a span of 17 bases. The CDR3 totals 15 residues. CDR3 bases: TGTGCCAGCAGTCGCATAAGGAGGGCAGCCACTGAAGCTTTCTTT. This encodes CASSRIRRAATEAFF.

CDR3 bases: TGTGCCAGCAGCGTAGCTCCAGGGGGTATGCCAGATACGCAGTATTTT. Amino acid sequence: CASSVAPGGMPDTQYF. The J gene is TRBJ2-3, the V gene TRBV9; 7 positions match TRBD1. Germline assignment: CDR1 SGDLS and CDR2 YYNGEE. This CDR3 has 16 amino acids. With 0 bases clipped from V and 4 bases from J, the junction kept 8 bases outside the gene matches.

The J gene is TRBJ1-3, the V gene TRBV30; a possible D gene is TRBD1 (5 bases). The CDR3 sequence is 16 residues long. Trimming removed 3 bases from V and 0 bases from J, with 15 bases in between. Germline V gene sequence: CDR1 GTSNPN, CDR2 SVGIG (reference sequence). This CDR3 is CAWSRTPLHSGNTIYF. The CDR3 nucleotides read TGTGCCTGGAGCCGGACACCGTTACACTCTGGAAACACCATATATTTT.

The chain is built from TRBV5-1 and TRBJ2-3, with 10 bases identical to TRBD2. The germline V gene has CDR1 SGHRS and CDR2 YFSETQ. The CDR3 loop spans 15 amino acids. The ends lost 0 bases at V and 4 bases at J; junction bases unmatched: 2. CDR3 sequence reads: CASSLEAGGADTQYF. As DNA, the CDR3 is TGCGCCAGCAGCTTGGAAGCGGGAGGGGCAGATACGCAGTATTTT.

The chain links TRBV28 to TRBJ2-3; D is uncertain. The CDR3 sequence is 13 residues long. CDR1 MDHEN and CDR2 SYDVKM come from the germline V gene. Trimming pared 10 bases from V and 6 bases from J, leaving 17 bases between. CDR3 region: CATQTPSTDTQYF. CDR3 bases: TGTGCCACCCAAACCCCCTCTACCGATACGCAGTATTTT.

This chain joins TRBV6-6 and TRBJ1-2; D is uncertain. V was trimmed by 3 bases and J by 1 base, leaving 9 bases between them. The CDR3 is made up of 14 amino acids. The germline CDR1 and CDR2 sequences are MNHNY and SVGAGI (reference sequence). This chain's CDR3 is CASSYNELNYGYTF. In DNA form, the CDR3 reads TGTGCCAGCAGTTATAACGAGCTTAACTATGGCTACACCTTC.

V gene TRBV7-9 combines with J gene TRBJ2-1; D is undetermined. There are 13 residues in the CDR3. In germline, CDR1 is SEHNR, CDR2 FQNEAQ (reference sequence). The ends were cut back, 6 bases at V and 6 bases at J, with 12 bases in the middle. As DNA, the CDR3 is TGTGCCAGCAGACCCGAGGTTAGCAATGAGCAGTTCTTC. Its protein product is CASRPEVSNEQFF.

This clone was observed once. This chain links TRBV28 with TRBJ1-1; D is uncertain. V gave up 2 bases and J gave up 0 bases, with 7 bases separating them. Germline CDR1 reads MDHEN; CDR2 reads SYDVKM. The CDR3 consists of 14 residues. The CDR3 DNA follows: TGTGCCAGCAGTTTACGGTTTTTGAACACTGAAGCTTTCTTT. It yields the protein CASSLRFLNTEAFF.

The chain combines TRBV19 with TRBJ1-4, with D perhaps matching TRBD1 (5 bases). Trimming shortened V by 6 bases and J by 0 bases, and 11 bases separated the two germline ends. The CDR3 has 15 residues. Germline V gives CDR1 LNHDA, CDR2 SQIVND (reference sequence). CDR3 sequence: CASSYFRATNEKLFF. CDR3 DNA sequence: TGTGCCAGTAGCTACTTCAGGGCAACTAATGAAAAACTGTTTTTT.

The rearrangement joins TRBV2 to TRBJ1-4; 9 positions agree with TRBD1. The CDR3 is 14 residues long. Germline loops: CDR1 SNHLY, CDR2 FYNNEI. V was clipped by 4 bases and J by 8 bases; unmatched bases: 5. DNA for the CDR3: TGTGCCAGCAGTGTGGGACAGGGAGGGGAAAAACTGTTTTTT. Residues: CASSVGQGGEKLFF.